This T cell receptor beta chain emerged from a study of cytomegalovirus exposure and HLA in healthy donors. Across the whole study: In an early release, HLA-typed donors contributed tens of millions of unique TCR sequences. Study-wide results and caveats: It was likely that a cluster of highly shared sequence variants was a sequencing artifact. TCR association rates varied by HLA locus in a later analysis, with DRB1 highest and HLA-C lowest. For TCR beta chains, V- and J-gene trimming was later linked to a missense DCLRE1C variant.

Amplification used 60 Vbeta primers and 13 Jbeta primers. The table came from immunoSEQ multiplex PCR; TCRdb's copy has only in-frame clones and leaves some out. The sample holds around 96,000 clones, about three quarters seen once. The germline CDR1 and CDR2 sequences are MGHRA and YSYEKL. The V end was cut by 4 bases, the J end by 4 bases, with 8 bases between. CDR3 size: 13 residues. A note on this clone: Antigen specificity is unknown.

This TCR was sampled from a man aged 30 to 39 in good health and CMV-seropositive. The material sequenced was PBMCs. This chain joins TRBV4-1 and TRBJ1-5; D remains ambiguous. The CDR3 sequence: CASSPLLNQPQHF. CDR3 DNA sequence: TGCGCCAGCAGCCCCCTACTTAATCAGCCCCAGCATTTT.